The rows below give T cell receptor beta chains drawn from one sample of a study of CD8+ T cells in alopecia areata. This table comes from immunoSEQ multiplex PCR, and its TCRdb copy is limited to in-frame clones, with some not included. The sample holds 160,000 or so clones, about three fifths seen once. Sequencing was performed on CD4+ T cells sorted from blood, taken at week 4, from a patient treated with tofacitinib. Source of these receptors: a human donor with alopecia areata. Both conserved end residues are part of each CDR3. Fields, in order: V gene, J gene, CDR3 protein.

V: TRBV7-3
J: TRBJ2-2
CDR3: CASSPDLHTGELFF

V: TRBV11-3
J: TRBJ1-2
CDR3: CASSPGWEDYGYTF

V: TRBV4-3
J: TRBJ2-2
CDR3: CASSPHPGFGELFF

V: TRBV7-2
J: TRBJ2-1
CDR3: CASSLFGAENEQFF

V: TRBV29-1
J: TRBJ1-1
CDR3: CSARGQSNTEAFF

V: TRBV30
J: TRBJ2-5
CDR3: CAWSPHRASGGARETQYF

V: TRBV6-1
J: TRBJ2-7
CDR3: CASSEDRPLREQYF

V: TRBV30
J: TRBJ1-2
CDR3: CAWSSFRTDYGYTF

V: TRBV12-5
J: TRBJ2-1
CDR3: CASGLFTQGKDEQFF

V: TRBV30
J: TRBJ2-7
CDR3: CAWSRGTYEQYF

V: TRBV29-1
J: TRBJ2-5
CDR3: CSVVDTGLARETQYF

V: TRBV29-1
J: TRBJ2-5
CDR3: CSVDWAGEETQYF

V: TRBV5-1
J: TRBJ2-5
CDR3: CASSPREGGETQYF

V: TRBV30
J: TRBJ1-5
CDR3: CAWSVGDSSNQPQHF

V: TRBV29-1
J: TRBJ1-1
CDR3: CSVEGGAGTEAFF

V: TRBV12-2
J: TRBJ1-5
CDR3: CASRLTFVRQRYIVQPQHF

V: TRBV7-3
J: TRBJ1-1
CDR3: CASSKNTEAFF

V: TRBV29-1
J: TRBJ1-1
CDR3: CSAARVYTEAFF

V: TRBV5-4
J: TRBJ1-2
CDR3: CASSLGGGDYGYTF

V: TRBV7-3
J: TRBJ2-4
CDR3: CASSPKGGRKNIQYF

V: TRBV7-2
J: TRBJ2-1
CDR3: CASSPQLAGGPFNEQFF

V: TRBV5-5
J: TRBJ1-6
CDR3: CASSQQGATGSPLHF

V: TRBV6-6
J: TRBJ1-2
CDR3: CASSRQGRSGYTF

V: TRBV7-9
J: TRBJ2-5
CDR3: CASSSAGRETQYF